This T cell receptor beta chain was obtained from a study of blood T cell repertoires in COVID-19. Across the whole study: Italy, Spain and the United States were the sources of the convalescent and acute COVID-19 samples. PBMCs, B-cell-depleted T cells, or T cells were the source of the cDNA or gDNA that made up the material.

V shed 10 bases, J shed 4 bases, and the junction held 3 bases outside the gene matches. CDR3 length: 13 residues. Germline V gene sequence: CDR1 LNHDA, CDR2 SQIVND (reference sequence). Each participant's cohort was designated according to participant-reported clinical history. Clones were sequenced by immunoSEQ multiplex PCR, and TCRdb holds only the in-frame ones, with some missing. The sample contains fewer than 450,000 clones, 88% of which appear only once. This receptor was obtained from a woman under 30 who had recovered from COVID-19. The chain is built from TRBV19 and TRBJ2-2; TRBD1 matches at 10 bases. The sample taken for sequencing was PBMCs or T cells enriched from blood (not recorded which). The CDR3 DNA reads TGTGCCACCGGACAGGGGGGCACCGGGGAGCTGTTTTTT. Protein sequence: CATGQGGTGELFF.